This TCR beta chain was recovered during a study of cytomegalovirus exposure and HLA in healthy donors. Primers included in the PCR were 60 Vbeta and 13 Jbeta primers. Method: immunoSEQ multiplex PCR; TCRdb's copy keeps in-frame clones and lacks some. The sample lists 100,000 to 150,000 clones, more than 9% occurring once. The CDR3 is made up of 14 amino acids. The germline gives CDR1 SQVTM, CDR2 ANQGSEA. The sequence was collected from a woman in her late teens or twenties in good health and CMV-seropositive. The chain employs TRBV29-1 and TRBJ2-5, with 9 positions matching TRBD2. With the DNA end fitting TRBJ2-7 better, the J assignment may be wrong. Input material: PBMCs. CDR3 coding DNA: TGCAGCGTTTGGAGCGGGAGGATCTCCTACGAGCAGTACTTC. It translates to CSVWSGRISYEQYF.